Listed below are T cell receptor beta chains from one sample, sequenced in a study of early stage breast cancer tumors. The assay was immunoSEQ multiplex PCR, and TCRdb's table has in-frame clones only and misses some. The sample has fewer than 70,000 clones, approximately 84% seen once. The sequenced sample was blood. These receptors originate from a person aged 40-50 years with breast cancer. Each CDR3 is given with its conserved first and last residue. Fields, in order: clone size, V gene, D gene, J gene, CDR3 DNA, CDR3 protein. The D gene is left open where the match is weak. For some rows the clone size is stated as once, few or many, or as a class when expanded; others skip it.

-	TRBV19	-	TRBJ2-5	TGTGCCAGTAGTACACGGGGCGAGACCCAGTACTTC	CASSTRGETQYF
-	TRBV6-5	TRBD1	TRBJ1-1	TGTGCCATCTCTCCTACGCCAGGGGGAAACACTGAAGCTTTCTTT	CAISPTPGGNTEAFF
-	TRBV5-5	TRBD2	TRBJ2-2	TGTGCCAGCAGCCCAGGACTAGCGGGAAACACCGGGGAGCTGTTTTTT	CASSPGLAGNTGELFF
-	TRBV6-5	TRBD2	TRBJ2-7	TGTGCCAGCACGAGGACTAGTTTTTACGAGCAGTACTTC	CASTRTSFYEQYF
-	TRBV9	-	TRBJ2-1	TGTGCCAGCAGCCCTGCTTCGGACGTTGAGCAGTTCTTC	CASSPASDVEQFF
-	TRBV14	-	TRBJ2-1	TGTGCCAGCAGCCAAGTATTGGGAGGTGAGCAGTTCTTC	CASSQVLGGEQFF
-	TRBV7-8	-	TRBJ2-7	TGTGCCAGCAGCTTCCACCGATCCTACGAGCAGTACTTC	CASSFHRSYEQYF
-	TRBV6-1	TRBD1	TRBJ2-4	TGTGCCGGACAGGGGGACAAAAACATTCAGTACTTC	CAGQGDKNIQYF
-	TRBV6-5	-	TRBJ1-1	TGTGCCAGCCGCTCGGGATGGCTGAACACTGAAGCTTTCTTT	CASRSGWLNTEAFF
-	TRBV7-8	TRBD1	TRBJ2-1	TGTGCCAGCAGCCCTGGGGGACAGTACTACAATGAGCAGTTCTTC	CASSPGGQYYNEQFF
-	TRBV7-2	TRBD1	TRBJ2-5	TGTGCCAGCAGCTTATTAGGACAGGAAGAGACCCAGTACTTC	CASSLLGQEETQYF
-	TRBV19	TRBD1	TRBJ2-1	TGTGCCAGTAGTTATTCCGGGACAGGGGGACATGAGCAGTTCTTC	CASSYSGTGGHEQFF
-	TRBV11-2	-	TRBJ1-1	TGTGCCAGCAGCTCCCGCAGGGGAGACAGGAACACTGAAGCTTTCTTT	CASSSRRGDRNTEAFF
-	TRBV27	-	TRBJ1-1	TGTGCCAGCAGTTTTATGAACAGTCTGAACACTGAAGCTTTCTTT	CASSFMNSLNTEAFF
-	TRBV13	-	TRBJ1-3	TGTGCCAGCAGCCGCGGGGCCAGCTCTGGAAACACCATATATTTT	CASSRGASSGNTIYF
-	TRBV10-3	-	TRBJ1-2	TGTGCCATCAGTGAGTCGGGCGGTGCTACCTCCTATGGCTACACCTTC	CAISESGGATSYGYTF
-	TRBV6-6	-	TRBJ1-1	TGTGCCAGCAGTCCACCACAGAAGACGAACACTGAAGCTTTCTTT	CASSPPQKTNTEAFF
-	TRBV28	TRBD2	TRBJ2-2	TGTGCCAGCAGTTCCGGACTAGTGCTGAACACCGGGGAGCTGTTTTTT	CASSSGLVLNTGELFF
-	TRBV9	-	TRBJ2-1	TGTGCCAGCAGCGACGAATGGGCGGGATGGGAGCAGTTCTTC	CASSDEWAGWEQFF
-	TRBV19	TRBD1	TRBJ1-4	TGTGCCAGCAGGACTTCAGGGGGCGCCCTTGAAAAACTGTTTTTT	CASRTSGGALEKLFF
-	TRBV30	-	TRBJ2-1	TGTGCCTGGATGGATCGAGGCAGGGAGAGGAATGAGCAGTTCTTC	CAWMDRGRERNEQFF
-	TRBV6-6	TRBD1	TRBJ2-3	TGTGCCAGCAGACCATACCGGGACAGAAACGCAGATACGCAGTATTTT	CASRPYRDRNADTQYF
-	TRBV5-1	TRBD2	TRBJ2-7	TGCGCCAGCAAAAGGACTAGCGGGAGCTACGAGCAGTACTTC	CASKRTSGSYEQYF
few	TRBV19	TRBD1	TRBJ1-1	TGTGCCAGTAGTGGAGGGACAGGAACTGAAGCTTTCTTT	CASSGGTGTEAFF
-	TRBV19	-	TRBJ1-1	TGTGCCAGTAGTAACAGCTATGAAGCTTTCTTT	CASSNSYEAFF
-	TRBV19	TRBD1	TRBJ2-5	TGTGCCAGTAGTACCGGGACAGGGGCGAGGGAGACCCAGTACTTC	CASSTGTGARETQYF
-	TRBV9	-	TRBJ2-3	TGTGCCAGCAGCGTAGAGGGATACGCAGATACGCAGTATTTT	CASSVEGYADTQYF
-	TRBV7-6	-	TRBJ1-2	TGTGCCAGCAGCTCCGCGCGGGCTGGCTACACCTTC	CASSSARAGYTF
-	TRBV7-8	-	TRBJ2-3	TGTGCCAGCAGCTTAATTAGGGGCTTCGCAGATACGCAGTATTTT	CASSLIRGFADTQYF
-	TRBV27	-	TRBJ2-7	TGTGCCAGCAGTCCGGGCCCAGGTTACGAGCAGTACTTC	CASSPGPGYEQYF
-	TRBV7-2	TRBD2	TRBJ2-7	TGTGCCAGCAGCCTCCAAAGCGGGAGTGGCAACGAGCAGTACTTC	CASSLQSGSGNEQYF
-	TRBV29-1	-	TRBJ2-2	TGCAGCGTTGGGGGCGGGGAGAACACCGGGGAGCTGTTTTTT	CSVGGGENTGELFF
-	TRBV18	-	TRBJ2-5	TGTGCCAGCTCATCCGCCGGCGGCGGAAAAGAGACCCAGTACTTC	CASSSAGGGKETQYF
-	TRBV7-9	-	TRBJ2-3	TGTGCCAGCAGCTCTTCGACAGATACGCAGTATTTT	CASSSSTDTQYF
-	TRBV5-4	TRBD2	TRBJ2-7	TGTGCCAGCAGCCCGTGGACTAGCGGGAACGAGCAGTACTTC	CASSPWTSGNEQYF
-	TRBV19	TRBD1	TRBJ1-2	TGTGCCAGTAGTATGTATAGGGACAGGAGGACCTATGGCTACACCTTC	CASSMYRDRRTYGYTF
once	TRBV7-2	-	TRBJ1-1	TGTGCCAGCAGGCCCGGGACCGTGAACACTGAAGCTTTCTTT	CASRPGTVNTEAFF
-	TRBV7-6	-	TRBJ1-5	TGTGCCAGCAGCCTCGGACAGAGCAATCAGCCCCAGCATTTT	CASSLGQSNQPQHF
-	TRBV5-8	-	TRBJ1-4	TGTGCCAGCAGCTTGTACGTTCGGGAAAAACTGTTTTTT	CASSLYVREKLFF
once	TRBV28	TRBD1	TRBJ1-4	TGTGCCAGCAGTTTTGACAGGGGATGGGCAACTAATGAAAAACTGTTTTTT	CASSFDRGWATNEKLFF
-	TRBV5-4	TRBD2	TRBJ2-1	TGTGCCAGCATGGCGGGAGGCTACAATGAGCAGTTCTTC	CASMAGGYNEQFF
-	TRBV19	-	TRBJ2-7	TGTGCCAGTAGCCGTTCGGGACAGCAGTACTTC	CASSRSGQQYF
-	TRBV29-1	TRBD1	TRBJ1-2	TGCAGCGTGGGACAGGGAAACTATGGCTACACCTTC	CSVGQGNYGYTF
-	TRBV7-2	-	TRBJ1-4	TGTGCCAGCAGCTCGCGTCCCCAGGCAACTAATGAAAAACTGTTTTTT	CASSSRPQATNEKLFF
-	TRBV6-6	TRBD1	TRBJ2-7	TGTGCCACCCTGACAGGGTCCTACGAGCAGTACTTC	CATLTGSYEQYF
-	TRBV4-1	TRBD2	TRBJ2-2	TGCGCCAGCAGCCAACTCACGGCTAGCGGGAGGGCCGAGGGCGGGGAGCTGTTTTTT	CASSQLTASGRAEGGELFF
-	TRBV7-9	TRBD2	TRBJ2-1	TGTGCCAGTCGTTTAGCGGGACCCTACAATGAGCAGTTCTTC	CASRLAGPYNEQFF
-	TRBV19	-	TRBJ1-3	TGTGCCAGTAGTTCGGCAGGGTCGGCGGGAAACACCATATATTTT	CASSSAGSAGNTIYF
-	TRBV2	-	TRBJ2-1	TGTGCCAGCGGGAGACAGGACAATGAGCAGTTCTTC	CASGRQDNEQFF
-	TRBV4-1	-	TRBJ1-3	TGCGCCAGCAGCCACCCCAGGGAAACTCATGGAAACACCATATATTTT	CASSHPRETHGNTIYF
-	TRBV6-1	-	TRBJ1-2	TGTGCCGGTTCCCAGACGGACAACTATGGCTACACCTTC	CAGSQTDNYGYTF
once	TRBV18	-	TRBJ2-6	TGTGCCAGCAAAGGGGATGGGGCCAACGTCCTGACTTTC	CASKGDGANVLTF
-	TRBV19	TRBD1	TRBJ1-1	TGTGCCAGTAGTATTGGACAGGCGAACACTGAAGCTTTCTTT	CASSIGQANTEAFF
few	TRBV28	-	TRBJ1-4	TGTGCCAGCAGTTTATGGGAAAAACTGTTTTTT	CASSLWEKLFF